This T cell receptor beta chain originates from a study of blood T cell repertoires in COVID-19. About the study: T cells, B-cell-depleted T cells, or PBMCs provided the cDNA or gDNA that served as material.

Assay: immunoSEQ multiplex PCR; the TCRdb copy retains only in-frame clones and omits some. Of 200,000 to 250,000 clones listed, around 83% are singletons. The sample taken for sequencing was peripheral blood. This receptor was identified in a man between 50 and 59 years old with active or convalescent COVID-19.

Written as DNA, the CDR3 is TGTGCCAGCAAGCGACAGGGTTACTATGGCTACACCTTC. Its translation is CASKRQGYYGYTF. The chain has TRBV6-5 and TRBJ1-2, with TRBD1 matching 7 bases. V was clipped by 7 bases and J by 3 bases; unmatched bases: 5. Germline CDR1 MNHEY, CDR2 SVGAGI. This CDR3 contains 13 residues.